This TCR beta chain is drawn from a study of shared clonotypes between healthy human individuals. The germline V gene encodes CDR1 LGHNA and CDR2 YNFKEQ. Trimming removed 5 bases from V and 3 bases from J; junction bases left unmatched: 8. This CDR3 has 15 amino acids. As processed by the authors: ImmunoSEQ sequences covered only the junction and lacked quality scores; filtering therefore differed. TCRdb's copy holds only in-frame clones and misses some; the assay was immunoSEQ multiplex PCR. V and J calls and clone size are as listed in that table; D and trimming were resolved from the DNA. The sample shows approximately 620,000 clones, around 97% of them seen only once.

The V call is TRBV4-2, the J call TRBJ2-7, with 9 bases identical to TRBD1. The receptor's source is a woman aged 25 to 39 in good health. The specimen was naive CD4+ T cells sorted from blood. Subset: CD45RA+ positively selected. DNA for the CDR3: TGTGCCAGCAGCTTCGGACAGGGGATATTCTACGAGCAGTACTTC. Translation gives CASSFGQGIFYEQYF.